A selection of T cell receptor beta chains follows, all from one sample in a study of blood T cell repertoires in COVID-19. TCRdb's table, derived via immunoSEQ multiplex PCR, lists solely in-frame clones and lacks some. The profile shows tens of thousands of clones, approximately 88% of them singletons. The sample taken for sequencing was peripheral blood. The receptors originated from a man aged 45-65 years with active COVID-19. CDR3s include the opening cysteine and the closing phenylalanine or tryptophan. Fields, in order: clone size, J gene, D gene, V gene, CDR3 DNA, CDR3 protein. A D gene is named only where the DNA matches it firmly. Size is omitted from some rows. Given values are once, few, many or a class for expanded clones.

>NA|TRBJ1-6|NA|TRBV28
TGTGCCAGCAAGAAACCTACAGGGAAGGGTTCACCCCTCCACTTT
CASKKPTGKGSPLHF
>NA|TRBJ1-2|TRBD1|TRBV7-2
TGTGCCAGCAGCCACCCCCTTACCGGGACAGTCGATAACTATGGCTACACCTTC
CASSHPLTGTVDNYGYTF
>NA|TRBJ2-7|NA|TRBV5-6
TGTGCCAGCAGCCCCGAAGACAGTTACGAGCAGTACTTC
CASSPEDSYEQYF
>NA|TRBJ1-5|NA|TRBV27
TGTGCCAGCAGTTCCGACATAGCGGGTCAGCCCCAGCATTTT
CASSSDIAGQPQHF
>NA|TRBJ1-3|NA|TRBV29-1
TGCAGCGTTGAAGAGTGGGAAGGGGTGCCTAACTCTGGAAACACCATATATTTT
CSVEEWEGVPNSGNTIYF
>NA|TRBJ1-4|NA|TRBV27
TGTGCCAGCAGTATCACTGGGGGGAGTGAAAAACTGTTTTTT
CASSITGGSEKLFF
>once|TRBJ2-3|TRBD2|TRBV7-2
TGTGCCAGCAGCTTAGGGAGGCTAGCGGGGTTAGATACGCAGTATTTT
CASSLGRLAGLDTQYF
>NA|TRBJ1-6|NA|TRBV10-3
TGTGCCATCAGACAGGGAACCTATAATTCACCCCTCCACTTT
CAIRQGTYNSPLHF
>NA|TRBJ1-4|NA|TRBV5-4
TGTGCCAGCAGTTCCATGGGGGGGGAAAGTAGTGAAAAACTGTTTTTT
CASSSMGGESSEKLFF
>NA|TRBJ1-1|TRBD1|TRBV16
TGTGCCAGCAGCCGGACAGGACAGGGGGCTTATACTGAAGCTTTCTTT
CASSRTGQGAYTEAFF